The 16 T cell receptor beta chains presented below share a single source sample, sequenced in a study of blood T cell repertoires in COVID-19 (dated by TCRdb to about 2020). Libraries were constructed by the immunoSEQ multiplex PCR assay. This is the immuneACCESS table as TCRdb keeps it, with only in-frame sequences that have V and J called. A part of the clones is gone; compared with another copy, unresolved V genes explain less than half, and the rest is unexplained. The sample contains 70,000 to 90,000 clones, 75% to 90% of them found a single time. The ten largest clones represent 5.5% to 7% of the sample. Sequenced material: peripheral blood. Receptor source: an older man with COVID-19, enrolled during active disease.

V is TRBV7-9 and J is TRBJ1-4, with 9 positions matching TRBD1. The length of the CDR3 is 15 residues. J lost 5 bases, V lost 5 bases, and 6 bases had no gene match. Looked up from germline, CDR1 is SEHNR and CDR2 is FQNEAQ (reference sequence). The CDR3, as DNA: TGTGCCAGCAGCCCCCCGACAGGGGGAAATGAAAAACTGTTTTTT. This codes for CASSPPTGGNEKLFF.

This sequence joins TRBV2 and TRBJ1-2, with 7 bases lining up with TRBD1. The CDR3 extends over 14 amino acids. The ends lost 8 bases at V and 7 bases at J; junction bases unmatched: 13. Per germline, CDR1 SNHLY and CDR2 FYNNEI. The CDR3 region is CASEKGDRSGGYTF. The CDR3 DNA is TGTGCCAGCGAGAAGGGGGACAGATCTGGTGGCTACACCTTC.

This chain uses TRBV11-2 with TRBJ2-7; tentatively, D is TRBD2 (6 bases). CDR1 is SGHAT and CDR2 is FQNNGV in the germline V gene. This CDR3 has 11 amino acids. V lost 5 bases, J lost 13 bases, and 15 bases lay in between. CDR3 protein: CASSPPGLLYF. Written as DNA, the CDR3 is TGTGCCAGCAGCCCCCCCGGACTATTATACTTC. The whole variable domain, remainder taken from reference TRBV11-2 and TRBJ2-7, is EAGVAQSPRYKIIEKRQSVAFWCNPISGHATLYWYQQILGQGPKLLIQFQNNGVVDDSQLPKDRFSAERLKGVDSTLKIQPAKLEDSAVYLCASSPPGLLYFGPGTRLTVT.

The chain is built from TRBV5-6 and TRBJ1-5; 7 positions agree with TRBD1. CDR3 length equals 17 residues. V trimming: 0 bases; J trimming: 1 base; junction bases outside the gene matches: 7. Germline V gene lookup returns CDR1 SGHDT and CDR2 YYEEEE. In DNA form, the CDR3 reads TGTGCCAGCAGCTTGGGTGTAGGGGGCGCAAGCAATCAGCCCCAGCATTTT. It yields the protein CASSLGVGGASNQPQHF.

This chain joins TRBV18 and TRBJ1-2; perhaps TRBD1 as D (6 bases). The CDR3 has 13 residues. Trimming pared 3 bases from V and 9 bases from J, leaving 14 bases between. Germline CDR1 is KGHSH and CDR2 is LQKENI. The CDR3 DNA sequence: TGTGCCAGCTCACCTTCGGACAGCCGAAGCTACACCTTC. Its translation is CASSPSDSRSYTF.

CDR3 region: CASSEVRGVSKNIQYF. CDR3 nucleotides: TGTGCCAGCAGTGAAGTACGGGGTGTTAGCAAAAACATTCAGTACTTC. This chain uses TRBV2 with TRBJ2-4; possibly TRBD2 for D (5 bases). The CDR3 runs to 16 residues. V lost 1 base and J lost 3, with 13 bases in between. Germline lookup yields CDR1 SNHLY and CDR2 FYNNEI. Filled out from reference TRBV2 and TRBJ2-4, the complete variable domain reads EPEVTQTPSHQVTQMGQEVILRCVPISNHLYFYWYRQILGQKVEFLVSFYNNEISEKSEIFDDQFSVERPDGSNFTLKIRSTKLEDSAMYFCASSEVRGVSKNIQYFGAGTRLSVL.

The rearrangement joins TRBV27 to TRBJ2-5, with a weak D call TRBD1 (5 bases). The CDR3 consists of 14 residues. V lost 0 bases, J lost 5 bases, and 10 bases lay in between. CDR1 and CDR2 from the germline V gene are MNHEY and SMNVEV (reference sequence). The DNA for the CDR3 is TGTGCCAGCAGTTTATCGCTGGGGCGGGAGACCCAGTACTTC. Translating it yields CASSLSLGRETQYF.

This rearrangement joins TRBV5-5 to TRBJ2-2; 9 bases map to TRBD1. V shed 2 bases and J 6 bases; nucleotides not matched to a gene: 2. Germline loops: CDR1 SGHKS, CDR2 YYEKEE (reference sequence). There are 14 residues in the CDR3. Here the CDR3 DNA reads TGTGCCAGCAGCTTAGGGGACAGGGCCGGGGAGCTGTTTTTT. As protein: CASSLGDRAGELFF.

The chain links TRBV7-9 to TRBJ2-4; tentative D call: TRBD2 (6 bases). Germline V CDR1 and CDR2: SEHNR, FQNEAQ (reference sequence). The CDR3 covers 12 residues. V lost 4 bases and J 16 bases, leaving 17 bases between the germline ends. CDR3 loop: CASSSPDGGRYF. In DNA, the CDR3 is TGTGCCAGCAGCTCCCCCGACGGGGGTAGATACTTC. The entire variable domain, with the rest obtained from reference TRBV7-9 and TRBJ2-4, is as follows: DTGVSQNPRHKITKRGQNVTFRCDPISEHNRLYWYRQTLGQGPEFLTYFQNEAQLEKSRLLSDRFSAERPKGSFSTLEIQRTEQGDSAMYLCASSSPDGGRYFGAGTRLSVL.

By share, this clone ranks as medium-sized. The rearrangement uses TRBV27 and TRBJ1-1, with D perhaps matching TRBD1 (5 bases). The V gene lost 10 bases and the J gene lost 7 bases, with 31 bases spanning the gap. Germline V gene sequence: CDR1 MNHEY, CDR2 SMNVEV (reference sequence). The CDR3 consists of 17 residues. The CDR3 coding sequence is TGTGCCACACGCGCGGGGGTTTACGGCAGGTATATAGATGAAGCTTTCTTT. It specifies CATRAGVYGRYIDEAFF.

The rearrangement joins TRBV5-1 to TRBJ1-2; no definite D call. Trimming shortened V by 1 base and J by 2 bases, and 12 bases separated the two germline ends. This CDR3 comprises 15 residues. Germline-derived CDR1 and CDR2 are SGHRS and YFSETQ. In nucleotides, the CDR3 is TGCGCCAGCAGCTTGTTGGAGGGTGGGAACTATGGCTACACCTTC. This sequence encodes CASSLLEGGNYGYTF.

The rearrangement links TRBV25-1 to TRBJ1-1, with no clear D. V was clipped by 7 bases and J by 5 bases, with 20 bases between them. There are 15 residues in the CDR3. Per the germline V gene, CDR1 is MGHDK and CDR2 is SYGVNS. DNA for the CDR3: TGTGCCAGCACCGTAGGCCGGCGGGAATTGACTGAAGCTTTCTTT. This encodes CASTVGRRELTEAFF.

The chain joins TRBV7-2 to TRBJ2-7; TRBD1 matches 7 bases. Looked up from germline, CDR1 is SGHTA and CDR2 is FQGNSA. The junction had 6 bases not matched to a gene; V was cut back by 5 bases and J by 2 bases. The CDR3 sequence is 14 residues long. In DNA form, the CDR3 reads TGTGCCAGCAGCCCTTGGACAGGCCCCTACGAGCAGTACTTC. Encoded protein: CASSPWTGPYEQYF.

The chain links TRBV5-1 to TRBJ1-1; tentative D call: TRBD1 (6 bases). The CDR3 sequence is 13 residues long. Germline V gene data show CDR1 as SGHRS and CDR2 as YFSETQ. V was clipped by 4 bases and J by 7 bases, with 14 bases between them. The CDR3 reads CASSLLLDSEAFF. CDR3 sequence (DNA): TGCGCCAGCAGCCTACTGTTGGACAGTGAAGCTTTCTTT.

This clone was seen a single time. Written as DNA, the CDR3 is TGTGCCAGCGGCGGTGAGGGCCCTGGGGCCAACGTCCTGACTTTC. Its translation is CASGGEGPGANVLTF. The gene calls are TRBV2 and TRBJ2-6, with D tentatively TRBD2 (5 bases). V was clipped by 8 bases and J by 2 bases, with 13 bases between them. CDR3 length: 15 amino acids. The germline gives CDR1 SNHLY, CDR2 FYNNEI.

V and J are TRBV11-3 and TRBJ2-1; tentative D call: TRBD2 (5 bases). The ends were cut back, 0 bases at V and 7 bases at J, with 10 bases in the middle. This CDR3 is 14 amino acids long. Germline V gene sequence: CDR1 SGHNT, CDR2 YENEEA. The DNA of the CDR3 is TGTGCCAGCAGCTTAGAGTGGGGAGCAAATGAGCAGTTCTTC. Protein product: CASSLEWGANEQFF.